This T cell receptor (beta chain) was identified in a study of cytomegalovirus exposure and HLA in healthy donors. In regard to this clone: Its antigen is unknown.

V lost 0 bases and J lost 11, with 14 bases in between. This CDR3 comprises 13 residues. CDR1 and CDR2 (germline): SGDLS, YYNGEE. Study-wide points: A list of about 180 TCR beta chains associated with cytomegalovirus was given. Within an earlier analysis, most TCR beta V segments proved productive either about 87% or about 30% of the time.

This PCR relied on a set of 60 Vbeta primers and 13 Jbeta primers. Authors' data handling: Tens of millions of unique TCR beta chains, about 11 million of them shared, were counted by a later analysis. Measured with immunoSEQ multiplex PCR; TCRdb has only the in-frame clones, and not every one. The DNA was the basis for D and trimming; V, J and clone size are from that table. The table includes about 140,000 clones, over 60% detected once. The sequenced sample was PBMCs. The gene calls are TRBV9 and TRBJ1-2; D unclear. The sequence derives from a man aged 35-49 years in good health and CMV-seropositive. CDR3 DNA: TGTGCCAGCAGCGTAGATACGGGAGGGAGATACACCTTC. Translating it yields CASSVDTGGRYTF.